Listed below are T cell receptor beta chains from one sample, sequenced in a study of blood T cells in healthy people across ages. TCRdb used MiXCR to reprocess the 5' RACE reads, holding one entry per CDR3 protein. Of about a million distinct CDR3 sequences in the sample, about 53% were seen once. The sample taken for sequencing was blood. The receptor set was obtained from a woman aged 60-70 years in good health. CDR3s include the opening cysteine and the closing phenylalanine or tryptophan. The D gene is left open where the match is weak.

d_call j_call v_call cdr3_aa
. TRBJ2-3 TRBV6-2/TRBV6-3 CASSYGLLTDTQYF
TRBD2 TRBJ2-5 TRBV27 CASSPTNTGLQYF
. TRBJ2-1 TRBV4-3 CASSHLGNEQFF
TRBD2 TRBJ2-5 TRBV7-9 CASSFGLAGVGQETQYF
TRBD2 TRBJ2-7 TRBV7-2 CASSAVGSGGAYEQYF
TRBD1 TRBJ2-1 TRBV27 CASKRQGASNEQFF
. TRBJ2-4 TRBV5-8 CASSPVLRYIQYF
. TRBJ1-5 TRBV6-2/TRBV6-3 CASSYGRTSNQPQHF
TRBD2 TRBJ2-4 TRBV14 CASSQDRSLAGASEQYF
. TRBJ2-1 TRBV20-1 CSARRGASSHEQFF
TRBD2 TRBJ2-3 TRBV7-2 CASIAGTSGVGPDTQYF
TRBD1 TRBJ2-4 TRBV6-6 CASSYGRDRVNIQYF
. TRBJ2-3 TRBV20-1 CSTRNGEGLTTDTQYF
. TRBJ2-2 TRBV12-3/TRBV12-4 CASSFLSQRHTGELFF
TRBD1 TRBJ2-7 TRBV29-1 CSVRQGIREQYF
. TRBJ2-7 TRBV5-1 CASSFSSGTSSYYEQYF
TRBD2 . TRBV7-2 CASSLVGTSGFYEQYF
. TRBJ2-3 TRBV18 CASSLPTATQYF
TRBD2 TRBJ2-1 TRBV15 CATSRAASGSKDEQFF
TRBD2 TRBJ2-1 TRBV12-3/TRBV12-4 CASTRTSGGRNEQFF
TRBD2 TRBJ2-3 TRBV20-1 CSAPKGGRALDTQYF
TRBD2 TRBJ2-3 TRBV20-1 CSAKVPSGTDTQYF
. TRBJ2-1 TRBV6-6 CASSNAPQRSSYNEQFF
. TRBJ2-7 TRBV7-9 CASSAGTDEQYF
. . TRBV7-2 CASSPEEGYYEQYF
. TRBJ1-2 TRBV7-9 CASSLALQGTRVYGYTF
. TRBJ2-5 TRBV4-3 CASSQDETQPETQYF
TRBD2 . TRBV3-1 CASSQMTSGFYEQYF
. TRBJ2-7 TRBV29-1 CSVEAGATYEQYF
. TRBJ2-3 TRBV6-5 CASSYSSETSTDTQYF
. TRBJ1-6 TRBV7-3 CASSLTLTGSPPHF
TRBD2 TRBJ2-5 TRBV3-1 CASSQGLLAGQETQYF
. TRBJ1-2 TRBV29-1 CSVDNGDKAVYGYTF
TRBD2 TRBJ2-5 TRBV15 CATSRGASGSLETQYF